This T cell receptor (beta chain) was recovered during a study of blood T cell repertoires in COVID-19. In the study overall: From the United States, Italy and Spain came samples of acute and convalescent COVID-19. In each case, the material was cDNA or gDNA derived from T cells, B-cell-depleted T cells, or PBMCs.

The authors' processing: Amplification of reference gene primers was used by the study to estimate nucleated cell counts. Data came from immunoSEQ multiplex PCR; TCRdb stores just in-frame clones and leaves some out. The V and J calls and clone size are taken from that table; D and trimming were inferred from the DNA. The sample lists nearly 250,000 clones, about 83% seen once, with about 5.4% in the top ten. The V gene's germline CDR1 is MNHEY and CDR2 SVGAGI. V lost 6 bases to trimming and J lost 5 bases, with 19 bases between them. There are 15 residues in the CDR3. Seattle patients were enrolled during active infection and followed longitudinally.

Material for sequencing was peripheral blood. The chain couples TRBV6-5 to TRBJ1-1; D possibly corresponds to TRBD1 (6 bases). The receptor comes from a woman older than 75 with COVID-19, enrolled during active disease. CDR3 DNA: TGTGCCAGCAGCCCCCGAGGGGGATCGGGAACTGAAGCTTTCTTT. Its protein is CASSPRGGSGTEAFF.